This T cell receptor beta chain was recorded in a study of OX40 agonist ivuxolimab in advanced cancers. This table comes from immunoSEQ multiplex PCR, and its TCRdb copy is limited to in-frame clones, with some not included. The table records roughly 80,000 clones, 80% to 90% of them present only once. The sample in question was CD4+ or CD8+ T cells sorted from blood, obtained in a trial of the OX40 agonist ivuxolimab. The source is an adult with an advanced solid tumor such as melanoma, head and neck, liver or kidney cancer.

Here the CDR3 reads CASSRTAFTGELFF. The CDR3 nucleotides are TGTGCCAGCAGCCGGACAGCCTTCACCGGGGAGCTGTTTTTT. This rearrangement joins TRBV6-4 to TRBJ2-2; TRBD1 might be the D (6 bases). The V gene lost 6 bases and the J gene lost 4 bases, with 12 bases spanning the gap. Germline V gene data show CDR1 as MRHNA and CDR2 as SNTAGT. This CDR3 spans 14 amino acids.